This is a list of T cell receptor beta chains from one sample in a study of shared clonotypes between healthy human individuals. Produced via immunoSEQ multiplex PCR; TCRdb's table is partial and in-frame only. The repertoire holds about 1,900,000 clones, about 95% seen once, with around 1.2% in the top ten. Sequenced material: naive CD8+ T cells sorted from blood. The source is a young man in good health. Each CDR3 is given with its conserved first and last residue. A D gene is named only where the DNA matches it firmly. Clone size is stated in some rows and not others, as once, few, many or a class when expanded.

CDR3nt,CDR3aa,v_gene,d_gene,abundance,j_gene
TGTGCCAGCAGCTCCTATGCCGGAGGAAGGGCCTATGGCTACACCTTC,CASSSYAGGRAYGYTF,TRBV5-6,.,.,TRBJ1-2
TGTGCCAGCAGCCCCTCGGGGACAGGGGGGACAGATACGCAGTATTTT,CASSPSGTGGTDTQYF,TRBV13,TRBD1,.,TRBJ2-3
TGTGCCAGCAGCCCGGGACTAGCGGGGGGGAGCCCTTACAATGAGCAGTTCTTC,CASSPGLAGGSPYNEQFF,TRBV7-8,TRBD2,.,TRBJ2-1
TGTGCCAGCCCTGACCAGGGAGGCGGGGGCACTGAAGCTTTCTTT,CASPDQGGGGTEAFF,TRBV6-1,.,.,TRBJ1-1
TGCGCCAGCGCACCGGGACTAGGTTACGAGCAGTACTTC,CASAPGLGYEQYF,TRBV4-1,TRBD2,.,TRBJ2-7
TGTGCCAGCAGCTTAGACCGGGGAAAGCAGTTCTTC,CASSLDRGKQFF,TRBV7-9,.,.,TRBJ2-1
TGCAGCGTCTCGACAGACAACACTGAAGCTTTCTTT,CSVSTDNTEAFF,TRBV29-1,.,.,TRBJ1-1
TGTGCCAGCAGTCGGGACGACACAGGGGATCAGCCCCAGCATTTT,CASSRDDTGDQPQHF,TRBV28,TRBD1,once,TRBJ1-5
TGTGCCAGCAGGACTAGCGGGACCGGGTTTACGCAGTATTTT,CASRTSGTGFTQYF,TRBV25-1,TRBD2,.,TRBJ2-3
TGTGCCAGCAGCGACGGACAGGGTTGGGATAAGGGCTACACCTTC,CASSDGQGWDKGYTF,TRBV9,TRBD1,.,TRBJ1-2
TGTGCCAGCAGCGAAGGGGCAGGGGGCATATACAATGAGCAGTTCTTC,CASSEGAGGIYNEQFF,TRBV2,TRBD1,.,TRBJ2-1
TGTGCCAGCAGTTTATCCACGACAGGGGGCTTGTGGGAGACCCAGTACTTC,CASSLSTTGGLWETQYF,TRBV28,TRBD1,.,TRBJ2-5
TGTGCCAGCAGCTTAAGAGGGGGTGAAAAACTGTTTTTT,CASSLRGGEKLFF,TRBV5-4,.,.,TRBJ1-4
TGCGCCAGCAGCCAAGATTGGGGGACATGGGTGAACACTGAAGCTTTCTTT,CASSQDWGTWVNTEAFF,TRBV4-1,.,.,TRBJ1-1
TGTGCCAGCAGCCAAGATCCGACCGTCGCAGATACGCAGTATTTT,CASSQDPTVADTQYF,TRBV4-2,.,.,TRBJ2-3
TGCGCCAGCAGCCCGACTAGCGGGGGGGCAAAGACCCAGTACTTC,CASSPTSGGAKTQYF,TRBV4-1,TRBD2,.,TRBJ2-5
TGCGCCAGCAGCCAAGCGGACACCTATAATTCACCCCTCCACTTT,CASSQADTYNSPLHF,TRBV4-3,.,once,TRBJ1-6
TGTGCCAGCAGCTTAGGACAGGGGAATGAAAAACTGTTTTTT,CASSLGQGNEKLFF,TRBV7-9,TRBD1,.,TRBJ1-4
TGTGCCAGCAGCTTTAGTGGCCTACAGGGGCGGCAGTACTTC,CASSFSGLQGRQYF,TRBV7-9,TRBD1,once,TRBJ2-7
TGCGCCAGCAGCCAAGATGGTACGGGACAAGCCTACAATGAGCAGTTCTTC,CASSQDGTGQAYNEQFF,TRBV4-1,.,.,TRBJ2-1
TGTGCCAGCAGCTTTCAGCGGGAGCTGGATGAGCAGTTCTTC,CASSFQRELDEQFF,TRBV7-9,TRBD2,.,TRBJ2-1
TGCAGCGTTGAAGGTTCAGTGACAGAAGGCAGACCCTATGGCTACACCTTC,CSVEGSVTEGRPYGYTF,TRBV29-1,.,once,TRBJ1-2
TGTGCCAGCAGCGTTGCACAGGGGGCTTACGAGCAGTACTTC,CASSVAQGAYEQYF,TRBV9,TRBD1,.,TRBJ2-7
TGTGCCTGGAGTAAAGGGGGATTACAATTGTACACAGATACGCAGTATTTT,CAWSKGGLQLYTDTQYF,TRBV30,.,.,TRBJ2-3
TGTGCCAGCAGCTTGGCGGTGGGGGCCTACGAGCAGTACTTC,CASSLAVGAYEQYF,TRBV5-5,.,.,TRBJ2-7
TGTGCCAGCAGCACAGAAGGTTTGTCCACTGAAGCTTTCTTT,CASSTEGLSTEAFF,TRBV9,.,.,TRBJ1-1
TGTGCCAGCAGCTTGGAGCCACCCAGCTCCTACGAGCAGTACTTC,CASSLEPPSSYEQYF,TRBV5-6,.,.,TRBJ2-7
TGTGCCAGCAGTCCTACCGGGACAGCCTACGAGCAGTACTTC,CASSPTGTAYEQYF,TRBV6-5,TRBD1,.,TRBJ2-7
TGTGCCAGCAGCTTGGGGACAGTTAACTTCTACGAGCAGTACTTC,CASSLGTVNFYEQYF,TRBV5-8,.,.,TRBJ2-7
TGTGCCAGCAGTTTAACCGGGACAGGCTTTTACGAGCAGTACTTC,CASSLTGTGFYEQYF,TRBV27,TRBD1,.,TRBJ2-7
TGTGCCAGCAGGAACAGGGGCCCCCACGAGCAGTACTTC,CASRNRGPHEQYF,TRBV6-5,TRBD1,.,TRBJ2-7
TGCGCCAGCAGCTTGGCGTTGGACAGAACCTACGAGCAGTACTTC,CASSLALDRTYEQYF,TRBV5-1,.,.,TRBJ2-7